The 25 T cell receptor beta chains listed next were all sequenced from one sample in a study of CD8+ T cells in alopecia areata. Extracted RNA was reverse transcribed into cDNA, the sequencing template. Data came from immunoSEQ multiplex PCR; TCRdb stores just in-frame clones and leaves some out. The sample holds roughly 220,000 clones; roughly two fifths are singletons and the top ten take 0.48%. This sample's treatment: oral pan-JAK inhibitor, 5-10 mg twice daily. Sequencing used CD4+ T cells sorted from blood, obtained at approximately week 30, from a patient treated with tofacitinib. Receptor source: a human donor with alopecia areata.

V is TRBV6-5 and J is TRBJ1-6; possibly TRBD1 for D (5 bases). CDR1 and CDR2 (germline): MNHEY, SVGAGI. CDR3 length: 13 amino acids. Deletions cut 4 bases from V and 10 bases from J, with 11 bases between. The CDR3 is CASSSSGDSPLHF. Written as DNA, the CDR3 is TGTGCCAGCAGTTCCTCGGGGGACTCACCCCTCCACTTT.

This clone was counted only a few times. This rearrangement joins TRBV29-1 to TRBJ2-1; TRBD2 agrees at 9 bases. V shed 6 bases and J 5 bases; nucleotides not matched to a gene: 14. The CDR3 runs to 16 residues. Germline CDR1 and CDR2: SQVTM and ANQGSEA. The CDR3 DNA sequence: TGCAGCGTCGCTCGGCGACTAGCGGTAGAGGACAATGAGCAGTTCTTC. Protein product: CSVARRLAVEDNEQFF.

The V call is TRBV5-4, the J call TRBJ2-3; D gene uncertain. The germline V gene encodes CDR1 SGHNT and CDR2 YYREEE (reference sequence). CDR3 size: 14 residues. V was shortened by 4 bases and J by 8 bases, with 17 bases between the two germline ends. The CDR3 loop reads CASSDRTAFGTQYF. In nucleotides, the CDR3 is TGTGCCAGCAGCGACCGGACGGCCTTTGGTACGCAGTATTTT.

This clone appeared a few times. The V and J genes are TRBV6-5 and TRBJ1-5, with D possibly matching TRBD1 (6 bases). The CDR3 runs 14 residues. Looked up from germline, CDR1 is MNHEY and CDR2 is SVGAGI. Between the trimmed V and J ends, which lost 6 bases and 0 bases, there was a span of 9 bases. CDR3 loop: CASRRTVSNQPQHF. In nucleotides, the CDR3 is TGTGCCAGCAGACGGACAGTTAGCAATCAGCCCCAGCATTTT.

The V gene is TRBV28, the J gene TRBJ1-2; D not certain. V was pared by 7 bases and J by 6 bases, with 12 bases between. The CDR3 consists of 12 residues. Germline lookup yields CDR1 MDHEN and CDR2 SYDVKM. The CDR3 reads CASKAGSHGYTF. In DNA, the CDR3 is TGTGCCAGCAAAGCAGGTAGCCATGGCTACACCTTC.

The chain has TRBV7-3 and TRBJ2-4; TRBD1 aligns across 8 bases. CDR3 length equals 16 residues. CDR1 and CDR2 from the germline V gene are SGHTA and FQGTGA. J gave up 3 bases and V 5 bases, and 9 bases lay outside the gene matches. The CDR3 loop is CASSPRGGQGKNIQYF. The DNA of the CDR3 is TGTGCCAGCAGCCCCCGGGGAGGACAGGGCAAAAACATTCAGTACTTC.

The rearrangement joins TRBV4-1 to TRBJ2-5, with D possibly being TRBD2 (5 bases). V was pared by 0 bases and J by 5 bases, with 10 bases between. The CDR3 is 14 residues long. Germline values: CDR1 MGHRA, CDR2 YSYEKL. The CDR3 spells CASSQDGRVETQYF. The CDR3 DNA reads TGCGCCAGCAGCCAAGATGGGAGAGTGGAGACCCAGTACTTC.

The genes are TRBV7-9 and TRBJ1-5; D is undetermined. V shed 1 base and J shed 4 bases, with 8 bases lying between them. Germline-derived CDR1 and CDR2 are SEHNR and FQNEAQ (reference sequence). This CDR3 is built from 14 residues. This CDR3 is CASSLVPGNQPQHF. CDR3 in DNA: TGTGCCAGCAGCTTAGTTCCAGGAAATCAGCCCCAGCATTTT.

With respect to this clone: Other DNA sequences in the same sample also yield this CDR3. The chain couples TRBV20-1 to TRBJ2-5; D unclear. With 5 bases removed from V and 5 bases from J, the gap between germline ends came to 9 bases. The CDR3 is 11 residues long. Germline lookup yields CDR1 DFQATT and CDR2 SNEGSKA (reference sequence). As DNA, the CDR3 is TGCAGTGCTCGATACGGCGAGACCCAGTACTTC. Its translation is CSARYGETQYF.

The gene calls are TRBV7-8 and TRBJ1-1; tentative D call: TRBD1 (6 bases). Germline V gene lookup returns CDR1 SGHVS and CDR2 FQNEAQ. This CDR3 contains 15 residues. Trimming pared 3 bases from V and 11 bases from J, leaving 22 bases between. The CDR3 nucleotides are TGTGCCAGCAGCTTCCCTGCTAACAGGGACGCGAAGGCTTTCTTT. Amino acid sequence: CASSFPANRDAKAFF.

The V call is TRBV29-1, the J call TRBJ1-1; D perhaps matches TRBD1 (5 bases). V was cut by 6 bases and J by 8 bases, with 13 bases left in between. The germline V gene has CDR1 SQVTM and CDR2 ANQGSEA. The CDR3 covers 11 residues. CDR3 sequence reads: CSVETTVEAFF. CDR3 nucleotides: TGCAGCGTCGAGACGACAGTCGAAGCTTTCTTT.

V is TRBV27 and J is TRBJ2-7, with 7 nucleotides matching TRBD1. V trimming: 6 bases; J trimming: 3 bases; junction bases outside the gene matches: 14. This CDR3 has 16 amino acids. Germline CDR1 and CDR2: MNHEY and SMNVEV (reference sequence). This CDR3 is CASRTIQGTNFYEQYF. CDR3 DNA sequence: TGTGCCAGCAGGACTATACAGGGGACCAATTTCTACGAGCAGTACTTC.

This clone was counted only a few times. This chain links TRBV12-5 with TRBJ1-1; D is uncertain. The CDR3 length is 13 residues. Trimming pared 6 bases from V and 7 bases from J, leaving 15 bases between. Germline CDR1 reads LGHNT; CDR2 reads FRNRAP. In DNA form, the CDR3 reads TGTGCTAGTGGGCGAGATGTTTTAGGTGAAGCTTTCTTT. The encoded protein is CASGRDVLGEAFF.

This clone was recorded a few times. The chain has TRBV14 and TRBJ2-7, with D unclear. Trimming stripped 0 bases from V and 6 bases from J, with 9 bases between. This CDR3 is 13 amino acids long. Germline loops: CDR1 SGHDN, CDR2 FVKESK. This CDR3 is CASSQDFSLEQYF. The CDR3 coding sequence is TGTGCCAGCAGCCAAGACTTTTCTCTCGAGCAGTACTTC.

The V call is TRBV30, the J call TRBJ1-5, with TRBD1 identical over 10 bases. CDR1 is GTSNPN, CDR2 SVGIG, per germline (reference sequence). This CDR3 is built from 13 residues. Trimming removed 5 bases from V and 4 bases from J; junction bases left unmatched: 2. The CDR3 DNA is TGTGCCTGGGGGGGACAGGGGAATCAGCCCCAGCATTTT. This codes for CAWGGQGNQPQHF.

V gene TRBV29-1 combines with J gene TRBJ1-6; 7 bases map to TRBD1. After removal of 4 bases from V and 5 bases from J, the junction contained 8 bases not matched to a gene. CDR3 length: 15 residues. Per germline, CDR1 SQVTM and CDR2 ANQGSEA. In nucleotides, the CDR3 is TGCAGCGTTGCAACAGGGGATACGAATAATTCACCCCTCCACTTT. As protein: CSVATGDTNNSPLHF.

The chain carries TRBV30 and TRBJ1-5; a possible D gene is TRBD1 (5 bases). The CDR3 loop spans 15 amino acids. Trimming removed 0 bases at V and 0 bases at J, with 9 bases between. CDR1 and CDR2 from the germline V gene are GTSNPN and SVGIG (reference sequence). The CDR3 sequence is CAWSVGRDSNQPQHF. The CDR3 DNA sequence: TGTGCCTGGAGTGTGGGCAGGGATAGCAATCAGCCCCAGCATTTT.

This clone was seen a few times. This chain connects TRBV19 to TRBJ1-1; 7 bases align to TRBD1. This CDR3 spans 15 amino acids. The ends lost 5 bases at V and 8 bases at J; junction bases unmatched: 14. Germline V gives CDR1 LNHDA, CDR2 SQIVND (reference sequence). Here the CDR3 DNA reads TGTGCCAGTAGTGTCCAAGGGGGCGCGGGTCCCGAAGCTTTCTTT. Protein product: CASSVQGGAGPEAFF.

This clone is categorized as medium-sized. This chain's CDR3 is CASSPPSAYNEQFF. DNA for the CDR3: TGTGCCAGCTCACCACCTAGCGCCTACAATGAGCAGTTCTTC. The rearrangement uses TRBV18 and TRBJ2-1, with a possible D match to TRBD2 (5 bases). Germline CDR1 reads KGHSH; CDR2 reads LQKENI. CDR3 length: 14 amino acids. V gave up 0 bases and J gave up 2 bases, with 5 bases separating them.

J is TRBJ2-5 and V is TRBV7-9; tentatively, D is TRBD1 or TRBD2 (5 bases each). Per germline, CDR1 SEHNR and CDR2 FQNEAQ (reference sequence). This CDR3 has 14 amino acids. The V end was cut by 5 bases, the J end by 5 bases, with 15 bases between. Here the CDR3 DNA reads TGTGCCAGCAGCCCGAGGGACCACCCCGAGACCCAGTACTTC. Translation gives CASSPRDHPETQYF.

This clone turned up a few times. J is TRBJ1-1 and V is TRBV29-1, with 7 bases aligning to TRBD1. From germline, CDR1 is SQVTM and CDR2 ANQGSEA. CDR3 length: 14 amino acids. Trimming removed 8 bases from V and 0 bases from J; junction bases left unmatched: 9. As DNA, the CDR3 is TGCAGCCTCCAAAAGGGGACAGTGAACACTGAAGCTTTCTTT. As protein: CSLQKGTVNTEAFF.

This clone has only a few counts. CDR3 sequence (DNA): TGCAGCGTTGATGACCCCTATGGGGAGGGGCAGTACTTC. This gives the protein CSVDDPYGEGQYF. This rearrangement joins TRBV29-1 to TRBJ2-7; 7 bases match TRBD2. The CDR3 runs 13 residues. The V gene end was trimmed by 3 bases and the J gene end by 9 bases; junction bases not matched to a gene: 11. Germline lookup yields CDR1 SQVTM and CDR2 ANQGSEA.

This clone showed up just a few times. Other DNA sequences from this sample encode an identical CDR3 as well. The V gene is TRBV6-5, the J gene TRBJ1-1; TRBD1 matches at 7 bases. J was trimmed by 4 bases and V by 2 bases; bases with no gene match: 1. The CDR3 has 13 residues. Germline V gene data show CDR1 as MNHEY and CDR2 as SVGAGI. The CDR3 protein is CASSYDRATEAFF. The CDR3 region has the DNA TGTGCCAGCAGTTACGACAGGGCCACTGAAGCTTTCTTT.

This clone showed up just a few times. V is TRBV14 and J is TRBJ2-2; unclear D gene. V was pared by 2 bases and J by 9 bases, with 4 bases between. The CDR3 sequence is 11 residues long. Germline values: CDR1 SGHDN, CDR2 FVKESK. CDR3 nucleotides: TGTGCCAGCAGCCAAAGTTGGGAGCTGTTTTTT. Protein product: CASSQSWELFF.

The chain combines TRBV18 with TRBJ2-1; 9 nucleotides match TRBD1. CDR3 length: 16 residues. Per germline, CDR1 KGHSH and CDR2 LQKENI. The V and J ends lost 3 bases and 5 bases, in that order; junction bases with no gene match: 8. CDR3 loop: CASSPNPGQGDNEQFF. The CDR3 region has the DNA TGTGCCAGCTCACCGAATCCGGGACAGGGAGACAATGAGCAGTTCTTC.